This record looks at one TCR beta chain sequence and its context. Its specificity is unknown. This specimen comes from a study of T cells expressing NK-cell markers. Turning to the study itself: Among the eight sequenced donors, seven tested HCMV-seropositive and one tested seronegative. Study-wide findings and caveats: Researchers report these clonotypes also headed the CD3+CD56-NKG2C+ fraction in a handful of donors.

UMIs were included in TCR beta cDNA generated by 5'RACE template switching. TCRdb reprocessed the 5' RACE reads and stores each CDR3 protein as one record, lacking DNA. The sample totals 400,000 to 500,000 distinct CDR3 sequences; its top ten clones hold 6% to 8%. Germline V gene sequence: CDR1 SQVTM, CDR2 ANQGSEA. The CDR3 sequence is 13 residues long. This TCR was sampled from a woman aged 18-69 years in good health. The V gene is TRBV29-1, the J gene TRBJ1-4. The sample consisted of blood T cells: a sorted CD56 or NKG2C T cell subset, CD4+ or CD8+ T cells, or bulk PBMC T cells (not recorded which). The CDR3 reads CSVGGGPKEKLFF.